A single sample gave rise to the 5 T cell receptor beta chains below, sequenced in a study of blood T cell repertoires in COVID-19. The table came from immunoSEQ multiplex PCR; TCRdb's copy has only in-frame clones and leaves some out. Here the sample spans about 120,000 clones, 70% to 80% being singletons. The sequencing sample was made of peripheral blood. The receptor source for this set is an older man with acute or convalescent COVID-19.

This clone was seen once. The chain is built from TRBV6-5 and TRBJ2-3, with no clear D. Trimming stripped 4 bases from V and 4 bases from J, with 3 bases between. Germline CDR1 is MNHEY and CDR2 is SVGAGI. The length of the CDR3 is 11 residues. Here the CDR3 reads CASSSSDTQYF. The CDR3 nucleotides are TGTGCCAGCAGTTCTTCAGATACGCAGTATTTT.

This clone appeared once. This chain uses TRBV6-5 with TRBJ1-2; 9 bases match TRBD1. The germline CDR1 and CDR2 sequences are MNHEY and SVGAGI. The CDR3 length is 12 residues. Trimming cost V 6 bases and J 7 bases; bases outside gene matches: 3. DNA for the CDR3: TGTGCCAGCAGACAGGGGGCCAGTGGCTACACCTTC. Translating gives CASRQGASGYTF.

The J gene is TRBJ2-1, the V gene TRBV5-1; D is ambiguous. Germline lookup yields CDR1 SGHRS and CDR2 YFSETQ. CDR3 length: 15 amino acids. Trimming pared 4 bases from V and 0 bases from J, leaving 11 bases between. This CDR3 is CASSPASSSYNEQFF. Here the CDR3 DNA reads TGCGCCAGCAGCCCCGCAAGTAGCTCCTACAATGAGCAGTTCTTC.

The chain employs TRBV6-2 or TRBV6-3 and TRBJ2-7, with TRBD2 as a possible D gene (7 bases). The germline V gene has CDR1 MNHEY and CDR2 SVGEGT. The CDR3 has 18 residues. V lost 5 bases, J lost 2 bases, and 25 bases lay in between. The CDR3 bases are TGTGCCAGCAGTATCCACGGGGGGCCCACCGATCCTACCTACGAGCAGTACTTC. Translation: CASSIHGGPTDPTYEQYF.

CDR3 amino acids: CASTMGTGGIYNEQFF. As DNA, the CDR3 is TGTGCCAGTACCATGGGTACAGGGGGAATCTACAATGAGCAGTTCTTC. This chain connects TRBV19 to TRBJ2-1, with 8 bases lining up with TRBD1. The J segment lost 3 bases and the V segment lost 7 bases, leaving 11 bases of the junction unmatched. CDR1 is LNHDA, CDR2 SQIVND, per germline (reference sequence). The length of the CDR3 is 16 residues.